The 24 T cell receptor beta chains below all came from one sample that was sequenced in a study of T cell responses to AZD1222 COVID-19 vaccine. The method was immunoSEQ multiplex PCR; TCRdb's version includes in-frame clones alone and lacks a portion of them. The sample lists fewer than 150,000 clones; roughly 87% were seen once. This material consisted of peripheral blood, taken on day 0 of AZD1222 vaccination. Every receptor here comes from an adult in good health.

This rearrangement joins TRBV6-5 to TRBJ1-2, with D unclear. The CDR3 totals 15 residues. Germline V lookup: CDR1 MNHEY, CDR2 SVGAGI. The V and J ends lost 6 bases and 5 bases respectively, with 19 bases between them. The CDR3: CASRPGGRVRYGYTF. The CDR3 region has the DNA TGTGCCAGCAGGCCAGGTGGGCGGGTGAGGTATGGCTACACCTTC.

This clone was found once. The genes are TRBV7-2 and TRBJ1-1; TRBD1 matches at 10 bases. V lost 6 bases to trimming and J lost 5 bases; unmatched junction nucleotides: 6. This CDR3 is built from 14 residues. Germline V CDR1 and CDR2: SGHTA, FQGNSA. The CDR3 DNA sequence: TGTGCCAGCAGTACCGGGACAGGGGAAACTGAAGCTTTCTTT. It specifies CASSTGTGETEAFF.

This clone was counted a single time. The V and J genes are TRBV19 and TRBJ2-5; D may be TRBD1 (7 bases). Germline CDR1 reads LNHDA; CDR2 reads SQIVND (reference sequence). V shed 5 bases and J shed 5 bases, with 18 bases lying between them. This CDR3 has 15 residues. The chain's CDR3 is CASSPRGTVGETQYF. The CDR3 coding sequence is TGTGCCAGTAGTCCCCGGGGGACAGTGGGGGAGACCCAGTACTTC.

This clone was recorded a few times. The V gene is TRBV28, the J gene TRBJ2-1; 11 bases are a match to TRBD2. The CDR3 runs 15 residues. With 7 bases clipped from V and 6 bases from J, the junction kept 8 bases outside the gene matches. Germline assignment: CDR1 MDHEN and CDR2 SYDVKM. The CDR3 protein is CASTYIAGGLNEQFF. The CDR3 DNA sequence: TGTGCCAGCACCTATATAGCGGGGGGGCTCAATGAGCAGTTCTTC.

The chain has TRBV29-1 and TRBJ2-6, with 7 bases identical to TRBD1. Germline V gene sequence: CDR1 SQVTM, CDR2 ANQGSEA. The V and J ends lost 6 bases and 2 bases, in that order; junction bases with no gene match: 10. The CDR3 spans 16 residues. This chain's CDR3 is CSVPQGTDAGANVLTF. DNA for the CDR3: TGCAGCGTCCCACAGGGGACAGACGCTGGGGCCAACGTCCTGACTTTC.

CDR3 nucleotides: TGTGCCAGCAGCCGATCTGGAAACACCATATATTTT. Translation: CASSRSGNTIYF. The chain recombines TRBV3-1 (or the pseudogene TRBV3-2) with TRBJ1-3; no clear D. Trimming removed 4 bases at V and 1 base at J, with 2 bases between. This CDR3 comprises 12 residues. CDR1 is LGHDT, CDR2 YNNKEL, per germline (reference sequence).

V gene TRBV7-7 combines with J gene TRBJ2-7, with a tentative D call TRBD1 (5 bases). V shed 5 bases and J shed 5 bases, with 16 bases lying between them. CDR1 is SSHAT, CDR2 FNYEAQ, per germline (reference sequence). This CDR3 has 14 residues. The chain's CDR3 is CASSLQGFPHEQYF. The DNA for the CDR3 is TGTGCCAGCAGCCTTCAGGGTTTCCCCCACGAGCAGTACTTC. Using reference TRBV7-7 and TRBJ2-7 for the parts outside the CDR3, the full variable domain is GAGVSQSPRYKVTKRGQDVTLRCDPISSHATLYWYQQALGQGPEFLTYFNYEAQPDKSGLPSDRFSAERPEGSISTLTIQRTEQRDSAMYRCASSLQGFPHEQYFGPGTRLTVT.

The chain is built from TRBV10-3 and TRBJ1-5, with TRBD1 matching 12 bases. The germline V gene encodes CDR1 ENHRY and CDR2 SYGVKD. CDR3 size: 18 residues. With V trimmed by 1 base and J by 2 bases, 6 bases remained unmatched. The CDR3 loop is CAISEYQGQGARNQPQHF. The CDR3 DNA follows: TGTGCCATCAGTGAGTACCAGGGACAGGGGGCCCGCAATCAGCCCCAGCATTTT.

The DNA for the CDR3 is TGTGCCAGCAGTACCAGAACGGGGCTCAATCAGCCCCAGCATTTT. Translated, it gives CASSTRTGLNQPQHF. The chain carries TRBV6-2 or TRBV6-3 and TRBJ1-5; D is possibly TRBD1 (5 bases). The CDR3 consists of 15 residues. CDR1 and CDR2 (germline): MNHEY, SVGEGT. The V and J ends lost 5 bases and 3 bases respectively, with 14 bases between them.

This chain links TRBV18 with TRBJ2-2, with TRBD1 identical over 7 bases. The ends lost 4 bases at V and 0 bases at J; junction bases unmatched: 2. Germline V CDR1 and CDR2: KGHSH, LQKENI. CDR3 size: 15 residues. DNA of the CDR3: TGTGCCAGCTCACAAGGACAGGCGAACACCGGGGAGCTGTTTTTT. This gives the protein CASSQGQANTGELFF.

The rearrangement links TRBV6-5 to TRBJ1-6, with D perhaps TRBD1 (5 bases). In germline, CDR1 is MNHEY, CDR2 SVGAGI. V dropped 8 bases and J dropped 7 bases, with 12 bases sitting between them. The CDR3 runs 13 residues. The CDR3 nucleotides are TGTGCCAGCCTCCCGGGACCCAATTCACCCCTCCACTTT. It specifies CASLPGPNSPLHF.

This clone was recorded once. The J gene is TRBJ2-7, the V gene TRBV5-1, with D unclear. CDR1 is SGHRS and CDR2 is YFSETQ in the germline V gene. Trimming removed 0 bases at V and 7 bases at J, with 8 bases between. The CDR3 spans 12 residues. CDR3 sequence (DNA): TGCGCCAGCAGCTTGGGTACAGCTGAGCAGTACTTC. This encodes CASSLGTAEQYF.

This clone was seen only once. V and J are TRBV6-5 and TRBJ1-1, with D perhaps TRBD1 (5 bases). Germline V CDR1 and CDR2: MNHEY, SVGAGI. This CDR3 has 15 amino acids. V lost 0 bases and J lost 1, with 9 bases in between. This CDR3 is CASSYSPGKNTEAFF. The CDR3 nucleotides read TGTGCCAGCAGTTACTCGCCAGGGAAGAACACTGAAGCTTTCTTT.

The chain links TRBV12-3 or TRBV12-4 to TRBJ1-1, with D possibly matching TRBD1 (6 bases). The CDR3 sequence is 12 residues long. The V end lost 2 bases, the J end lost 6 bases, and 7 bases lay between the germline ends. This CDR3 reads CASSLQGPEAFF. CDR3 sequence (DNA): TGTGCCAGCAGTTTACAGGGGCCTGAAGCTTTCTTT.

The chain combines TRBV28 with TRBJ1-5; D is possibly TRBD1 (6 bases). Germline lookup yields CDR1 MDHEN and CDR2 SYDVKM. CDR3 length: 17 residues. V was trimmed by 2 bases and J by 4 bases, leaving 18 bases between them. The CDR3: CASSLGVWVGGNQPQHF. The CDR3 DNA follows: TGTGCCAGCAGTTTAGGGGTGTGGGTAGGGGGTAATCAGCCCCAGCATTTT.

The rearrangement links TRBV7-9 to TRBJ2-1, with D possibly being TRBD2 (6 bases). The germline CDR1 and CDR2 sequences are SEHNR and FQNEAQ (reference sequence). This CDR3 has 14 residues. Trimming removed 5 bases from V and 6 bases from J, with 14 bases in between. CDR3 in amino acids: CASSPKDYGNEQFF. The CDR3 region has the DNA TGTGCCAGCAGCCCGAAGGACTACGGCAATGAGCAGTTCTTC.

J is TRBJ1-2 and V is TRBV20-1; TRBD1 is a possible D gene (5 bases). CDR3 length: 11 amino acids. Germline CDR1 is DFQATT and CDR2 is SNEGSKA (reference sequence). V lost 3 bases, J lost 14 bases, and 16 bases lay in between. Written as DNA, the CDR3 is TGCAGTGCTAGCTTTCAGGGAAGAATAACCTTC. This sequence encodes CSASFQGRITF.

This clone was observed a single time. The chain joins TRBV24-1 to TRBJ1-2, with D hard to call. The CDR3 length is 15 residues. Germline-derived CDR1 and CDR2 are KGHDR and SFDVKD. V lost 4 bases and J 1 base, leaving 12 bases between the germline ends. The CDR3 DNA follows: TGTGCCACCAGTGAGGCGGCAGGCGGTAACTATGGCTACACCTTC. Its translation is CATSEAAGGNYGYTF.

The V and J genes are TRBV5-1 and TRBJ2-5; TRBD1 matches 7 bases. This CDR3 region has 13 residues. J lost 2 bases, V lost 3 bases, and 1 base had no gene match. Germline V CDR1 and CDR2: SGHRS, YFSETQ. The DNA for the CDR3 is TGCGCCAGCAGCTCGGGACAGCAAGAGACCCAGTACTTC. Protein product: CASSSGQQETQYF.

This chain joins TRBV7-8 and TRBJ2-7; 7 bases fit TRBD2. The CDR3 is 13 amino acids. Germline loops: CDR1 SGHVS, CDR2 FQNEAQ. V trimming: 5 bases; J trimming: 7 bases; junction bases outside the gene matches: 8. CDR3 sequence: CASSRGGVWEQYF. The CDR3 bases are TGTGCCAGCAGCCGGGGAGGGGTCTGGGAGCAGTACTTC.

J is TRBJ1-5 and V is TRBV3-1 (or the pseudogene TRBV3-2), with D unresolved. The CDR3 totals 13 residues. The V end lost 0 bases, the J end lost 6 bases, and 6 bases lay between the germline ends. Germline values: CDR1 LGHDT, CDR2 YNNKEL (reference sequence). CDR3 loop: CASSQDVVQPQHF. CDR3 DNA sequence: TGTGCCAGCAGCCAAGATGTGGTTCAGCCCCAGCATTTT.

The rearrangement links TRBV4-1 to TRBJ1-2; D is ambiguous. In germline, CDR1 is MGHRA, CDR2 YSYEKL. The CDR3 totals 13 residues. Trimming took 1 base from V and 2 from J, leaving 5 bases between them. The CDR3 sequence: CASSQVSNYGYTF. CDR3 nucleotides: TGCGCCAGCAGCCAAGTTTCCAACTATGGCTACACCTTC.

V gene TRBV3-1 (or the pseudogene TRBV3-2) combines with J gene TRBJ1-5; no reliable D call. Trimming took 0 bases from V and 5 from J, leaving 5 bases between them. The CDR3 totals 13 residues. Germline CDR1 LGHDT, CDR2 YNNKEL (reference sequence). CDR3 residues: CASSQDIYQPQHF. As DNA, the CDR3 is TGTGCCAGCAGCCAAGACATATATCAGCCCCAGCATTTT.

J is TRBJ2-6 and V is TRBV28, with 8 bases that match TRBD1. The germline CDR1 and CDR2 sequences are MDHEN and SYDVKM. This CDR3 contains 16 residues. With 6 bases clipped from V and 1 base from J, the junction kept 5 bases outside the gene matches. CDR3 bases: TGTGCCAGCAGACAGGGGGAAGCGTCTGGGGCCAACGTCCTGACTTTC. It specifies CASRQGEASGANVLTF.